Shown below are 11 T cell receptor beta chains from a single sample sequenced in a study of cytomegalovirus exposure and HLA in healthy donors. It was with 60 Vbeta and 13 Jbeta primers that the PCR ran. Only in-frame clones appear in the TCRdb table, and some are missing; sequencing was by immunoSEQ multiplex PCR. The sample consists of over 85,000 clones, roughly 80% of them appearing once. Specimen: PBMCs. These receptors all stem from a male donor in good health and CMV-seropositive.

The CDR3 DNA sequence: TGTGCCAGCAGCTTGGGCAGGGGGGATGGAAACATTCAGTACTTC. Translation gives CASSLGRGDGNIQYF. J is TRBJ2-4 and V is TRBV11-2, with D possibly matching TRBD1 (7 bases). The V and J ends lost 3 bases and 6 bases respectively, with 15 bases between them. Germline CDR1 and CDR2: SGHAT and FQNNGV. The CDR3 has 15 amino acids.

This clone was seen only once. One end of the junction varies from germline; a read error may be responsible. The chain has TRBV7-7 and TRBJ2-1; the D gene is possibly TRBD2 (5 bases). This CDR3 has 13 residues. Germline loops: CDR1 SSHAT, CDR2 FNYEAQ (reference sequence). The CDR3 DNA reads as TGTGCTAGCAGCTCCCGCCGGGGCAATGAGCAGTTCTTC. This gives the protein CASSSRRGNEQFF.

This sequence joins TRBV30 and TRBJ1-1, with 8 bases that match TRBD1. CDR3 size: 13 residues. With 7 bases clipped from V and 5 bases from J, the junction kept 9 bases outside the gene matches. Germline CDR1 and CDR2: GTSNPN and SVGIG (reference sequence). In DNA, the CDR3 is TGTGCCTCGGACGGACAGGGTAAGACTGAAGCTTTCTTT. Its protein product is CASDGQGKTEAFF.

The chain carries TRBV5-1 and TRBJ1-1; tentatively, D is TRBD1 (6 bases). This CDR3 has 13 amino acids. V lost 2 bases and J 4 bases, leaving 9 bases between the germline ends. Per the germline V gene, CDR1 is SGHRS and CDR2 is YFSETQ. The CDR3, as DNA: TGCGCCAGCAGCTTCCAGGGGAGCACTGAAGCTTTCTTT. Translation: CASSFQGSTEAFF.

As DNA, the CDR3 is TGTGCCAGCAGCCCCCCCTGGCCCTTGGAAGAGACCCAGTACTTC. Translating gives CASSPPWPLEETQYF. The V gene is TRBV7-2, the J gene TRBJ2-5, with no clear D. The germline V gene has CDR1 SGHTA and CDR2 FQGNSA. Trimming pared 5 bases from V and 3 bases from J, leaving 16 bases between. The CDR3 loop spans 15 amino acids.

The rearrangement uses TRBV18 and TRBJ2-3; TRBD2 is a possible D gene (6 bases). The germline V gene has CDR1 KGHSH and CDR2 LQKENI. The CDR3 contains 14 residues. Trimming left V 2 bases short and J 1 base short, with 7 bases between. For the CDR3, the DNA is TGTGCCAGCTCACCATCGGGGGGCACAGATACGCAGTATTTT. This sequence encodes CASSPSGGTDTQYF.

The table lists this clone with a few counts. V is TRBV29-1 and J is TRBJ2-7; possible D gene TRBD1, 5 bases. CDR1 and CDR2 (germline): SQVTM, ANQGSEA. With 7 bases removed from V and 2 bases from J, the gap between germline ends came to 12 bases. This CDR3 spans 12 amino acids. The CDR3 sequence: CSATVWAYEQYF. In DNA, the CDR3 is TGCAGCGCGACAGTGTGGGCCTACGAGCAGTACTTC.

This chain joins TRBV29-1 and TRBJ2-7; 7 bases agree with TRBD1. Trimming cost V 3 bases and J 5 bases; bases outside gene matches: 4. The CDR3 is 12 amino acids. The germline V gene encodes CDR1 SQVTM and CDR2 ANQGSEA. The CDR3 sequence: CSVDDRDDEQYF. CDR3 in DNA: TGCAGCGTTGACGACAGGGATGACGAGCAGTACTTC.

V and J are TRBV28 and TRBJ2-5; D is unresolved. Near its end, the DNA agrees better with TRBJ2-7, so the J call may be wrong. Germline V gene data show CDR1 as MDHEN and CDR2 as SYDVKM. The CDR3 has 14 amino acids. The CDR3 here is CASSFPGSSYEQYF. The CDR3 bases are TGTGCCAGCAGTTTCCCTGGTAGCTCCTACGAGCAGTACTTC.

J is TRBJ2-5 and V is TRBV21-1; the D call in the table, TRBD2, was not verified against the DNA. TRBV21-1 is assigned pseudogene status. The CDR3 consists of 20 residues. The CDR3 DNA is TGTGCCAGCGTCCCAGGGGGGGGACTAGCGGGGGGTACCCTGACGGAGACCCAGTACTTC. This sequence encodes CASVPGGGLAGGTLTETQYF.

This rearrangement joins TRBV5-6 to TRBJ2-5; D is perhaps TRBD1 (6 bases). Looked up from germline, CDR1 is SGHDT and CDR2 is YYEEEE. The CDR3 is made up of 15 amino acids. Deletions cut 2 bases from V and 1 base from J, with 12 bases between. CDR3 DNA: TGTGCCAGCAGCTTCGCACCGACAGGCCAAGAGACCCAGTACTTC. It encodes CASSFAPTGQETQYF.